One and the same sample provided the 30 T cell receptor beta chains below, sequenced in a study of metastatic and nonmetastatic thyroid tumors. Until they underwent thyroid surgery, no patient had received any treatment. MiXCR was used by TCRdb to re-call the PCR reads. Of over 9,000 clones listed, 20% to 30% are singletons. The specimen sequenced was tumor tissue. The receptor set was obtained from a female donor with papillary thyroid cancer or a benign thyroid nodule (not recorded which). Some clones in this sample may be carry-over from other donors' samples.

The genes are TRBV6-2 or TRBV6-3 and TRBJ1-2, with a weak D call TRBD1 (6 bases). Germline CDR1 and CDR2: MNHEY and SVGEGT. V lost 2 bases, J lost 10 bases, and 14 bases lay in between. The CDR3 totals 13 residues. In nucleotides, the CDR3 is TGTGCCAGCAGTTACCCGGGACACCCCATCTACACCTTC. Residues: CASSYPGHPIYTF.

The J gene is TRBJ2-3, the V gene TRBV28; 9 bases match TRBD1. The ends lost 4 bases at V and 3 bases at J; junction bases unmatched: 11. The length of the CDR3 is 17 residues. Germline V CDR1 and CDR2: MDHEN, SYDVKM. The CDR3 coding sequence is TGTGCCAGCAGTTCCCCTGGACAGGGGTTGAGTACAGATACGCAGTATTTT. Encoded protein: CASSSPGQGLSTDTQYF.

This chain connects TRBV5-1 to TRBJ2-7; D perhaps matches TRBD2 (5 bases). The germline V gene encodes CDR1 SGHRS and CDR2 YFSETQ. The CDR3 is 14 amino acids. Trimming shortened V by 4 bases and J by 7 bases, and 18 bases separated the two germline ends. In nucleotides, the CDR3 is TGCGCCAGCAGCCCCGCCGACGGACTGGTAGAGCAGTACTTC. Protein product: CASSPADGLVEQYF.

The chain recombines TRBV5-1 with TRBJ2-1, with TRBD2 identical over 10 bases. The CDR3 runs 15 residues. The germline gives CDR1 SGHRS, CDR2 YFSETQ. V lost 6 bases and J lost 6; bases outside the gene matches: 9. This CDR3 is CASNVGLAGVNEQFF. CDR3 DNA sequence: TGCGCCAGCAATGTGGGGCTAGCGGGAGTCAATGAGCAGTTCTTC.

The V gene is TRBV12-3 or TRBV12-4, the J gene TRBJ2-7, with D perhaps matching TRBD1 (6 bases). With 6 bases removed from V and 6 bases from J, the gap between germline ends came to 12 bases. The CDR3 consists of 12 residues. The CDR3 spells CASSLQGSEQYF. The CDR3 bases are TGTGCCAGCAGCCTACAGGGCTCCGAGCAGTACTTC.

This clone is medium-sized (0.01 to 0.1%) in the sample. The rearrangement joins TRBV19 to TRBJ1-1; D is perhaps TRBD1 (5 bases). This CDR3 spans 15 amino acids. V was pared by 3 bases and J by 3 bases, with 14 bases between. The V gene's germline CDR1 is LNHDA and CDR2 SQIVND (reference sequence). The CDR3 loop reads CASSMRDFYYTEAFF. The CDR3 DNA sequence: TGTGCCAGTAGTATGCGGGACTTCTATTACACTGAAGCTTTCTTT. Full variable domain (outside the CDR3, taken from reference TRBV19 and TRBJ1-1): DGGITQSPKYLFRKEGQNVTLSCEQNLNHDAMYWYRQDPGQGLRLIYYSQIVNDFQKGDIAEGYSVSREKKESFPLTVTSAQKNPTAFYLCASSMRDFYYTEAFFGQGTRLTVV.

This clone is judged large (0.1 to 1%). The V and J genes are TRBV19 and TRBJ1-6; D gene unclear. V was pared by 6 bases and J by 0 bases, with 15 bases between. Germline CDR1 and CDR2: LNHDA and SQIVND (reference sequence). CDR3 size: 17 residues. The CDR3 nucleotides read TGTGCCAGTAGCAAAGACGGCCCGAGCTCCTATAATTCACCCCTCCACTTT. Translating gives CASSKDGPSSYNSPLHF. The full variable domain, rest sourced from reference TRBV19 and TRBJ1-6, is DGGITQSPKYLFRKEGQNVTLSCEQNLNHDAMYWYRQDPGQGLRLIYYSQIVNDFQKGDIAEGYSVSREKKESFPLTVTSAQKNPTAFYLCASSKDGPSSYNSPLHFGNGTRLTVT.

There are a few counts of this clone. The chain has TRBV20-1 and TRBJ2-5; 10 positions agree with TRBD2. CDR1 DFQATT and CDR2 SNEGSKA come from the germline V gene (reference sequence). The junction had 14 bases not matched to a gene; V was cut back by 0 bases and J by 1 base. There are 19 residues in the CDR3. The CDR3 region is CSARDWWGAGGQGQETQYF. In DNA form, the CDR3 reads TGCAGTGCTAGAGATTGGTGGGGAGCGGGGGGGCAAGGCCAAGAGACCCAGTACTTC.

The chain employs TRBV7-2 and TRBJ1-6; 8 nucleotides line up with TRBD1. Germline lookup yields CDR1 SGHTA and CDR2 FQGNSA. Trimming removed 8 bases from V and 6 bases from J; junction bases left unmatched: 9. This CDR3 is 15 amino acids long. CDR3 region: CASPGSDRVNSPLHF. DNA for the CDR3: TGTGCCAGCCCCGGGTCGGACAGGGTTAATTCACCCCTCCACTTT.

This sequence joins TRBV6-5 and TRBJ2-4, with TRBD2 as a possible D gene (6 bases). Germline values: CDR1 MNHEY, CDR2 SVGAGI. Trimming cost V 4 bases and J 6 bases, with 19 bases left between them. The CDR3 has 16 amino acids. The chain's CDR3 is CASSFWGGEISNIQYF. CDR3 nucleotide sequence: TGTGCCAGCAGTTTTTGGGGCGGGGAGATTTCAAACATTCAGTACTTC.

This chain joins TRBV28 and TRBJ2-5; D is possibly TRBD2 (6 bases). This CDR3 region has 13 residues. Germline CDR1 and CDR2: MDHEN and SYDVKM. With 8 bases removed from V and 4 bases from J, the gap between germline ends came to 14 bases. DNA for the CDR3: TGTGCCAGCTCCGCGGAGGGGTCAGAGACCCAGTACTTC. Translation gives CASSAEGSETQYF. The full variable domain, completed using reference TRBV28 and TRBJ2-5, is DVKVTQSSRYLVKRTGEKVFLECVQDMDHENMFWYRQDPGLGLRLIYFSYDVKMKEKGDIPEGYSVSREKKERFSLILESASTNQTSMYLCASSAEGSETQYFGPGTRLLVL.

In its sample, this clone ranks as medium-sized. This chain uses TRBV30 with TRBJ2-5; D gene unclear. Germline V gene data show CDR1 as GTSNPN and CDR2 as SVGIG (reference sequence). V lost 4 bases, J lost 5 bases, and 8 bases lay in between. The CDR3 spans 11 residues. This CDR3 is CAWTPGETQYF. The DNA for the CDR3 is TGTGCCTGGACCCCCGGGGAGACCCAGTACTTC. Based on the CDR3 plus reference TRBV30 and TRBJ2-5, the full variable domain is SQTIHQWPATLVQPVGSPLSLECTVEGTSNPNLYWYRQAAGRGLQLLFYSVGIGQISSEVPQNLSASRPQDRQFILSSKKLLLSDSGFYLCAWTPGETQYFGPGTRLLVL.

The chain's CDR3 is CASSSGTSGSSGANVLTF. CDR3 DNA sequence: TGTGCCAGCAGCTCCGGGACTAGCGGGAGCTCTGGGGCCAACGTCCTGACTTTC. The chain employs TRBV7-8 and TRBJ2-6; TRBD2 agrees at 14 bases. Germline V lookup: CDR1 SGHVS, CDR2 FQNEAQ. CDR3 size: 18 residues. J was trimmed by 0 bases and V by 4 bases; bases with no gene match: 2.

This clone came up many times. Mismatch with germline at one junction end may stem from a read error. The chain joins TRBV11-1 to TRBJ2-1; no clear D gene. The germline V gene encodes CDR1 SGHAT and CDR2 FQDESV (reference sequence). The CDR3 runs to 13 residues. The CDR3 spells CASSLARYNEQSF. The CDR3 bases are TGTGCCAGCAGCTTGGCAAGGTACAATGAGCAGTCCTTC.

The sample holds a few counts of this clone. In DNA, the CDR3 is TGTGCCAGCAGTGCGGCAGGGATTACTGAAGCTTTCTTT. Protein: CASSAAGITEAFF. The chain joins TRBV6-1 to TRBJ1-1; weak D call: TRBD1 (5 bases). Germline CDR1 reads MNHNS; CDR2 reads SASEGT. CDR3 length: 13 residues. The V end lost 4 bases, the J end lost 5 bases, and 11 bases lay between the germline ends.

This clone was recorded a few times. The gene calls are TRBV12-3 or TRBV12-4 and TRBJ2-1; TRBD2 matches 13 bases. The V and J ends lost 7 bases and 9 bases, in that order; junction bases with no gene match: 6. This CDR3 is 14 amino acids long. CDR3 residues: CASTRTSGRSEQFF. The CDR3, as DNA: TGTGCCAGCACACGGACTAGCGGGAGATCTGAGCAGTTCTTC.

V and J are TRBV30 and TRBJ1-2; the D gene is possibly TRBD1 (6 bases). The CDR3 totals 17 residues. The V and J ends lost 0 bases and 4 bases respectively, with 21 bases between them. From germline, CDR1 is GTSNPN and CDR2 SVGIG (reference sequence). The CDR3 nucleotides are TGTGCCTGGAGTGTACGAATTTTGGCCTCGGACAGCTATGGCTACACCTTC. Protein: CAWSVRILASDSYGYTF.

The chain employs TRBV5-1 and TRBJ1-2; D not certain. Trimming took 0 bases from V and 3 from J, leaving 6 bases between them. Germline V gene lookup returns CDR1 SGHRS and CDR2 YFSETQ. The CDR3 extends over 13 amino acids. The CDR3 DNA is TGCGCCAGCAGCTTGGTCGACCACTATGGCTACACCTTC. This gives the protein CASSLVDHYGYTF.

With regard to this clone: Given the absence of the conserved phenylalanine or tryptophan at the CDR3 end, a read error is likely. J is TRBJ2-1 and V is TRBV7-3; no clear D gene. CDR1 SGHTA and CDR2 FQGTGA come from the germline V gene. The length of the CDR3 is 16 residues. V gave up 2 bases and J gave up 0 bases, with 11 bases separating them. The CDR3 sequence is CASSLYGSSSYNEQFS. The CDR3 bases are TGTGCCAGCAGCTTATACGGGTCGAGCTCCTACAATGAGCAGTTCTCC.

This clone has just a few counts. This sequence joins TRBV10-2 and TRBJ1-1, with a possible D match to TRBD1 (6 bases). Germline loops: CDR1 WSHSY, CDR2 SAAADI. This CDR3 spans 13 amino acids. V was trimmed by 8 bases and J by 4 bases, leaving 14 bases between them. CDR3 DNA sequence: TGCGCCAGCGGGCGAGGCAGGGGCACTGAAGCTTTCTTT. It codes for CASGRGRGTEAFF.

The CDR3 bases are TGTGCCAGCGGTTTCGGGACAGGGGTACTCAATGAGCAGTTCTTC. Protein sequence: CASGFGTGVLNEQFF. This chain uses TRBV6-5 with TRBJ2-1; TRBD1 agrees at 10 bases. CDR3 length: 15 residues. Unmatched junction bases numbered 10, after V lost 8 bases and J lost 6 bases. Per the germline V gene, CDR1 is MNHEY and CDR2 is SVGAGI.

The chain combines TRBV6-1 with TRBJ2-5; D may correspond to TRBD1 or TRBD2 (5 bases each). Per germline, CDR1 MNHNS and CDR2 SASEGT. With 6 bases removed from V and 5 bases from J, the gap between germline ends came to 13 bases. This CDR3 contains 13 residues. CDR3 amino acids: CASSRDRGETQYF. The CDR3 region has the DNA TGTGCCAGCAGCCGGGACCGTGGGGAGACCCAGTACTTC.

For the CDR3, the DNA is TGTGCCAGCAGCTTCGGGATCCCCCCCTACACCTTC. Its protein product is CASSFGIPPYTF. The chain uses TRBV7-3 and TRBJ1-2; D remains ambiguous. Deletions cut 3 bases from V and 10 bases from J, with 12 bases between. Germline V CDR1 and CDR2: SGHTA, FQGTGA. This CDR3 has 12 amino acids.

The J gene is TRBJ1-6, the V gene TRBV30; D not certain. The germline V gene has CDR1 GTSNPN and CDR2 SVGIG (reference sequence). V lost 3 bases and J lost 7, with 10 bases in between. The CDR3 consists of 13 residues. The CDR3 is CAWRAGGNSPLHF. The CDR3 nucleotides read TGTGCCTGGAGGGCGGGAGGAAATTCACCCCTCCACTTT.

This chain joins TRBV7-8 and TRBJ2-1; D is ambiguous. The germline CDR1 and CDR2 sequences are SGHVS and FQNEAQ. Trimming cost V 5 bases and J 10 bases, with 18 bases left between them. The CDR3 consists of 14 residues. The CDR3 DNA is TGTGCCAGCAGCACCCGACATGGCGCCGAAGAGCAGTTCTTC. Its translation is CASSTRHGAEEQFF.

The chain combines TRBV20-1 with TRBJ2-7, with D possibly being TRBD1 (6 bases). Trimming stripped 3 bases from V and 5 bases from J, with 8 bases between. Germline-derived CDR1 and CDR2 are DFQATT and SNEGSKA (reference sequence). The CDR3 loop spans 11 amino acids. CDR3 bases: TGCAGTGCTAGCCGACAGGACGAGCAGTACTTC. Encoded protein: CSASRQDEQYF.

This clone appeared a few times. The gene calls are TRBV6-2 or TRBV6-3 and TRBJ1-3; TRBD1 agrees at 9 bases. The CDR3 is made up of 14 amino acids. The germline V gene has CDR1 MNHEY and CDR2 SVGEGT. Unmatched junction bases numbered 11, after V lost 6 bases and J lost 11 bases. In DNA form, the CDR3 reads TGTGCCAGCAGACGGACAGGGGTGGATCTCGCCATATATTTT. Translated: CASRRTGVDLAIYF.

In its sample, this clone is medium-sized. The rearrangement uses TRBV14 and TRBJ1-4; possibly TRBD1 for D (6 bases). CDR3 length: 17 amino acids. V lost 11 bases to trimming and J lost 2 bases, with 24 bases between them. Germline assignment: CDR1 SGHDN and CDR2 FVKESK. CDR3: CAPRGRGHVSTNEKLFF. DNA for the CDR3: TGTGCCCCCAGGGGCAGGGGTCATGTGTCTACTAATGAAAAACTGTTTTTT. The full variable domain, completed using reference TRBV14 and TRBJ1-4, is EAGVTQFPSHSVIEKGQTVTLRCDPISGHDNLYWYRRVMGKEIKFLLHFVKESKQDESGMPNNRFLAERTGGTYSTLKVQPAELEDSGVYFCAPRGRGHVSTNEKLFFGSGTQLSVL.

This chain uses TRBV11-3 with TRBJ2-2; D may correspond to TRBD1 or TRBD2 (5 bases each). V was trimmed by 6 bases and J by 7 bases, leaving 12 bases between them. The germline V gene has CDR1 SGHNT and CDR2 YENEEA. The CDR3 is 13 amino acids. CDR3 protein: CASSLRGFGELFF. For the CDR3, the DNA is TGTGCCAGCAGTTTGAGGGGTTTCGGGGAGCTGTTTTTT.

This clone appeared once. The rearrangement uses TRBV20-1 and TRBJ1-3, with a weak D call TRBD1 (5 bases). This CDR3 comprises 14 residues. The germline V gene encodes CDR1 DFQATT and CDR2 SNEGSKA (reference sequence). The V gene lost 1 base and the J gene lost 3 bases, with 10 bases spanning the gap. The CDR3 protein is CSARGVQGGNTIYF. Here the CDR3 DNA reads TGCAGTGCTAGAGGAGTGCAGGGTGGAAACACCATATATTTT.